This is a list of T cell receptor beta chains from one sample in a study of circulating and synovial CD4+ cells in juvenile arthritis. Measured with immunoSEQ multiplex PCR; TCRdb has only the in-frame clones, and not every one. The top ten clones hold roughly 0.2% of a sample with around 32,000 clones, 95% to 96% of them seen once. The sample taken for sequencing was CD4+ T cells from blood. These receptors were collected from a human donor with juvenile idiopathic arthritis. Each CDR3 is given with its conserved first and last residue. A D gene is named only where the DNA matches it firmly. Expanded clones get a size class; other rows say once, few or many, or leave the size out.

TRBD1 TRBJ2-1 few TRBV19 TGTGCCAGTAGTCCTACCTGGGACAGGGGGGGTGAGCAGTTCTTC CASSPTWDRGGEQFF
- TRBJ1-3 - TRBV7-9 TGTGCCAGCAGCCGCGGGACGGGGAACTCTGGAAACACCATATATTTT CASSRGTGNSGNTIYF
TRBD2 TRBJ2-1 - TRBV5-1 TGCGCCAGCAGCTGGGGACTAGCGGGCCACAATGAGCAGTTCTTC CASSWGLAGHNEQFF
TRBD2 TRBJ2-3 - TRBV5-5 TGTGCCAGCAGCTCGGGGTTAGCGGGGCCCACAGATACGCAGTATTTT CASSSGLAGPTDTQYF
- TRBJ2-7 - TRBV5-1 TGCGCCAGCAGCTTGGCGGGAAGTACCTACGAGCAGTACTTC CASSLAGSTYEQYF
- TRBJ1-2 once TRBV4-2 TGTGCCAGCAGCCAAGTCTCAGGGGCAACCCGCTTC CASSQVSGATRF
- TRBJ2-3 - TRBV28 TGTGCCAGCAGTTGGGGGACAATCGGGGTAGATACGCAGTATTTT CASSWGTIGVDTQYF
- TRBJ1-5 - TRBV5-6 TGTGCCAGCAGCTTTCCTCGGGGGCCCCAGCATTTT CASSFPRGPQHF
- TRBJ2-2 once TRBV5-1 TGCGCCAGCAGCCGGGACAACGGGGTCAGCGGGGAGCTGTTTTTT CASSRDNGVSGELFF
TRBD2 TRBJ2-1 - TRBV2 TGTGCCAGCAGTGAACACAGCGGGGCAGCCCCCTACAATGAGCAGTTCTTC CASSEHSGAAPYNEQFF
TRBD2 TRBJ2-1 - TRBV5-1 TGCGCCAGCGGCTTGACTAGCGGAGGATACAATGAGCAGTTCTTC CASGLTSGGYNEQFF
TRBD2 TRBJ2-3 - TRBV29-1 TGCAGCGCTTCTAGCGGAACCGGGGCAGATACGCAGTATTTT CSASSGTGADTQYF
TRBD2 TRBJ2-7 - TRBV6-5 TGTGCCACCGTCCGGGGTAGCGGGAGTTACGAGCAGTACTTC CATVRGSGSYEQYF
- TRBJ1-4 - TRBV5-1 TGCGCCAGCAGCTTAGATCAGACAGGAGGTAATGAAAAACTGTTTTTT CASSLDQTGGNEKLFF
- TRBJ2-7 - TRBV10-3 TGTGCCATCAGTGTTTCGTTGGACGGGGAGGACGAGCAGTACTTC CAISVSLDGEDEQYF
- TRBJ1-1 - TRBV7-9 TGTGCCAGCAGCCCAGGCGGGGGCCCTGGTGGAACTGAAGCTTTCTTT CASSPGGGPGGTEAFF
TRBD2 TRBJ2-5 - TRBV29-1 TGCAGCGGGGGACTAGCGTCAGGGGGAGAGACCCAGTACTTC CSGGLASGGETQYF
- TRBJ1-1 - TRBV27 TGTGCCAGCAGTTTAAAGGGAGGCACTGAAGCTTTCTTT CASSLKGGTEAFF
TRBD2 TRBJ2-1 - TRBV28 TGTGCCAGCAGCTCCATCCTGGGACTAGCGGGACCCCACAATGAGCAGTTCTTC CASSSILGLAGPHNEQFF
TRBD1 TRBJ1-5 - TRBV9 TGTGCCAGCAGCGTGGGGACAGGATCTAGCAATCAGCCCCAGCATTTT CASSVGTGSSNQPQHF
TRBD1 TRBJ2-3 - TRBV6-1 TGTGCCAGCAGTGAAAGGGACAGGGGCACAGATACGCAGTATTTT CASSERDRGTDTQYF
- TRBJ2-3 - TRBV6-5 TGTGCCAGCAGTTATCGACATTCTAGCACAGATACGCAGTATTTT CASSYRHSSTDTQYF
TRBD2 TRBJ2-3 - TRBV11-3 TGTGCCAGCAGCTTAGGACTAGCAGATAGCACAGATACGCAGTATTTT CASSLGLADSTDTQYF
TRBD1 TRBJ1-2 - TRBV6-6 TGTGCCAGCAGTTCAGGGGGCGTCGCTGGCCCATATGGCTACACCTTC CASSSGGVAGPYGYTF
- TRBJ1-2 once TRBV4-1 TGCGCCAGCAGCCTATCTGCGGGGTTTGGCAGGGAGGATGGCTACACCTTC CASSLSAGFGREDGYTF
TRBD1 TRBJ2-7 once TRBV28 TGTGCCAGCAGTCCGACAGGGTTGTCCTACGAGCAGTACTTC CASSPTGLSYEQYF
- TRBJ1-2 - TRBV4-1 TGCGCCAGCAGCCAAGCGCCGCGGTATGGCTACACCTTC CASSQAPRYGYTF
- TRBJ1-3 few TRBV5-1 TGCGCCAGCAGCTTGGAAACAGGGAGCTCTGGAAACACCATATATTTT CASSLETGSSGNTIYF
TRBD2 TRBJ2-7 - TRBV18 TGTGCCAGCTCACCAACGGGACTAGCGATCTACGAGCAGTACTTC CASSPTGLAIYEQYF
TRBD1 TRBJ2-6 once TRBV2 TGTGCCAGCAGGACCCGGTCCCCAGACAGGGCCCGATCTGGGGCCAACGTCCTGACTTTC CASRTRSPDRARSGANVLTF
- TRBJ1-6 - TRBV4-3 TGCGCCAGCAGCCAATTGTTAGAAAATTCACCCCTCCACTTT CASSQLLENSPLHF
TRBD1 TRBJ1-3 - TRBV30 TGTGCCTGGAGCGGGGGACAGGGGAGAGGAAACACCATATATTTT CAWSGGQGRGNTIYF
TRBD1 TRBJ1-2 - TRBV5-1 TGCGCCAGCAGCCCTCAGGGACAGGGAACTAACTATGGCTACACCTTC CASSPQGQGTNYGYTF
- TRBJ2-2 - TRBV7-9 TGTGCCAGCAGCTTAGCGGGAGCCGGGGAGCTGTTTTTT CASSLAGAGELFF
- TRBJ2-1 - TRBV12-5 TGTGCTAGTGGGGCCCGGGGGAATGAGCAGTTCTTC CASGARGNEQFF
TRBD1 TRBJ1-2 - TRBV28 TGTGCCAGCAGTTCCGGGACAGTAAATAACTATGGCTACACCTTC CASSSGTVNNYGYTF
- TRBJ2-1 once TRBV9 TGTGCCAGCAGCGGTCGCAGAAGAGGATCCCACAATGAGCAGTTCTTC CASSGRRRGSHNEQFF
- TRBJ1-1 - TRBV7-3 TGTGCCAGCCGACTCGGTCCGAACACTGAAGCTTTCTTT CASRLGPNTEAFF
- TRBJ1-5 - TRBV15 TGTGCCACCAGCAGCCACGGGGGAAATATTGAGCCCCAGCATTTT CATSSHGGNIEPQHF
- TRBJ2-3 once TRBV5-1 TGCGCCAGCAGCCCAGCTAATTCGCGGGACCCCCCGACGGATACGCAGTATTTT CASSPANSRDPPTDTQYF